The T cell receptor (beta chain) described here comes from a study of shared clonotypes between healthy human individuals. This CDR3 spans 14 amino acids. Looked up from germline, CDR1 is LNHDA and CDR2 is SQIVND (reference sequence). The V end was cut by 3 bases, the J end by 7 bases, with 12 bases between. The repertoire was sequenced with immunoSEQ multiplex PCR; TCRdb's copy has only in-frame clones and lacks some. The sample shows 2 million or so clones, about 95% of them seen only once. The sample consisted of naive CD4+ T cells sorted from blood. Documented subset: CD45RA+ positively selected. The chain couples TRBV19 to TRBJ1-4, with D possibly TRBD1 on 6 matching bases. The sequence was obtained from a man between 18 and 29 years old in good health. The CDR3 is CASSMQGPSEKLFF. The CDR3 DNA sequence: TGTGCCAGTAGTATGCAGGGGCCGTCTGAAAAACTGTTTTTT.